This TCR beta chain was retrieved from a study of cytomegalovirus exposure and HLA in healthy donors. Regarding the study as a whole: It was about 180 TCR beta chains that were listed as cytomegalovirus-associated. In an earlier analysis, in about 530 donors, most V segments appeared productive either ~90% or ~30% of the time. Certain sequence variants were highly shared and formed a cluster, and this cluster was likely a sequencing artifact. Most TCR sequences were uncommon, yet certain public TCRs appeared in many donors.

As for this clone: Its antigen is still unknown.

The CDR3 extends over 14 amino acids. The V segment lost 2 bases and the J segment 4 bases; nucleotides outside the gene matches: 3. Germline CDR1 SGHVS, CDR2 FQNEAQ. The PCR ran on 60 Vbeta and 13 Jbeta primers. Data came from immunoSEQ multiplex PCR; TCRdb stores just in-frame clones and leaves some out. The table has around 270,000 clones, around 80% seen once. Sequenced: PBMCs. The TCR originated in a girl aged 2 to 10 in good health and CMV-seronegative. The chain combines TRBV7-8 with TRBJ1-2; 8 nucleotides match TRBD1. The CDR3, as DNA: TGTGCCAGCAGCTTATCAGGGACAGGCTATGGCTACACCTTC. It encodes CASSLSGTGYGYTF.